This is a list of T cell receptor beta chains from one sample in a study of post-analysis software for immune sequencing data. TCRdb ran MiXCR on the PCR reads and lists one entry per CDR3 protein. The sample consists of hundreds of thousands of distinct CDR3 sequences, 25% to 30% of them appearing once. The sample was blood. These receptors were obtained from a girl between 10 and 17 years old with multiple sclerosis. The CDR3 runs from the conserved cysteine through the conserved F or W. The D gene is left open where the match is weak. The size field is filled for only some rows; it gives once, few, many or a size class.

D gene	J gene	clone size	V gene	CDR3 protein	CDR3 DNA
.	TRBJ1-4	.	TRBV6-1	CASSEQGGEKLFF	TGTGCCAGCAGTGAACAGGGAGGGGAAAAACTGTTTTTT
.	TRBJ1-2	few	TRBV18	CASSPLRGGGNVGYTF	TGTGCCAGCTCACCACTACGTGGCGGGGGGAATGTCGGCTACACCTTC
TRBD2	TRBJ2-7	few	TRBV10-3	CAISDGGRFYEQYF	TGTGCCATCAGTGATGGCGGGAGATTCTACGAGCAGTACTTC
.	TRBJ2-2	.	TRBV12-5	CASGWMSGTAGELFF	TGTGCTAGTGGTTGGATGTCCGGGACCGCCGGGGAGCTGTTTTTT
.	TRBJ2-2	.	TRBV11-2	CASSLAPGGVGELFF	TGTGCCAGCAGCTTAGCCCCGGGTGGGGTCGGGGAGCTGTTTTTT
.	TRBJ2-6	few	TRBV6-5	CASRRQPGANVLTF	TGTGCCAGCAGACGACAGCCTGGGGCCAACGTCCTGACTTTC
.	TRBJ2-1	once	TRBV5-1	CTSSLSPGAMDEQFF	TGCACCAGCAGCTTGTCCCCGGGGGCTATGGATGAGCAGTTCTTC
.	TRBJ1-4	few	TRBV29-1	CSVLGQHEKLFF	TGCAGCGTTCTTGGACAACATGAAAAACTGTTTTTT
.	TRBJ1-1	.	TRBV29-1	CISPEAFF	TGCATCAGCCCTGAAGCTTTCTTT
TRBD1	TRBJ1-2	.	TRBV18	CASLGTDYGYTF	TGTGCCAGCCTTGGGACAGACTATGGCTACACCTTC
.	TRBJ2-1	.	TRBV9	CASSASGGLYNEQFF	TGTGCCAGCAGCGCTTCAGGCGGACTTTACAATGAGCAGTTCTTC
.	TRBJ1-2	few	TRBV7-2	CASSLGWGGIGYGYTF	TGTGCCAGCAGCTTAGGATGGGGAGGCATCGGCTATGGCTACACCTTC
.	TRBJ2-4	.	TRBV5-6	CASGRQVSGSIQYF	TGTGCCAGCGGCCGACAAGTATCAGGGAGCATTCAGTACTTC
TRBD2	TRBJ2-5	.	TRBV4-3	CASSQDGVAGGYNEQYF	TGCGCCAGCAGCCAAGATGGCGTTGCGGGAGGGTACAATGAGCAGTACTTC
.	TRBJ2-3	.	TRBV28	CASGPPGSTDTQYF	TGTGCCAGCGGGCCCCCCGGGAGCACAGATACGCAGTATTTT
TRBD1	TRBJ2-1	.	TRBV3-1	CASSRPGQGPNNEQFF	TGTGCCAGCAGCCGGCCGGGACAGGGCCCTAACAATGAGCAGTTCTTC
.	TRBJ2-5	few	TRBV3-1	CASSQVWGTGETQYF	TGTGCCAGCAGCCAAGTCTGGGGAACGGGGGAGACCCAGTACTTC
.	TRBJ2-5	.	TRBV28	CASSRGLAVGLETQYF	TGTGCCAGCAGCCGGGGGCTAGCGGTGGGTTTAGAGACCCAGTACTTC
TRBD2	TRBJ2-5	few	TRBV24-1	CATRPAGAEETQYF	TGTGCCACCAGGCCAGCGGGAGCCGAGGAGACCCAGTACTTC
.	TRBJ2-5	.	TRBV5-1	CASRIQGPQETQYF	TGCGCCAGCAGGATACAGGGACCCCAGGAGACCCAGTACTTC
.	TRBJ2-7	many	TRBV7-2	CASSATNSYEQYF	TGTGCCAGCAGCGCCACTAACTCCTACGAGCAGTACTTC
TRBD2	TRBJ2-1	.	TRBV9	CVSSVAGSYNEQFF	TGTGTCAGCAGCGTAGCGGGGAGCTACAATGAGCAGTTCTTC